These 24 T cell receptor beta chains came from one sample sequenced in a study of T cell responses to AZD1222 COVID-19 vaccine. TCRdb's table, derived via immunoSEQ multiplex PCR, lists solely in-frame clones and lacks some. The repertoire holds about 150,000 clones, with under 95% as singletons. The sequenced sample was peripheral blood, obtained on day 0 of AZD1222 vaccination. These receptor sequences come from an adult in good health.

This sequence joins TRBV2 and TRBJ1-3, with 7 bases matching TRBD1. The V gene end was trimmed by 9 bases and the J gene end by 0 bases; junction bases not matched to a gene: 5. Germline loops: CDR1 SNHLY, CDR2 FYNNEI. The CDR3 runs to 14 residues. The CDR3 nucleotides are TGTGCCAGGTCAGGGGGTGACTCTGGAAACACCATATATTTT. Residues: CARSGGDSGNTIYF.

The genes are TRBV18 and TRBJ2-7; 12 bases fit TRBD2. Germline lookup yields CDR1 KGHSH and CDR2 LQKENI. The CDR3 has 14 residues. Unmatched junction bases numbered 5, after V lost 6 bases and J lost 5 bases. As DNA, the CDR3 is TGTGCCAGCTCCCGACTAGCGGGAGAGCACGAGCAGTACTTC. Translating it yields CASSRLAGEHEQYF.

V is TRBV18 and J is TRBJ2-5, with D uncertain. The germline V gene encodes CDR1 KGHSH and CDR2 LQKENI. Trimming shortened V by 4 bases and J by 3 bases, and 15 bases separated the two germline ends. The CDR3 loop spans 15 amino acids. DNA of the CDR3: TGTGCCAGCTCACGGACCTTTGTTGCTGAAGAGACCCAGTACTTC. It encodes CASSRTFVAEETQYF.

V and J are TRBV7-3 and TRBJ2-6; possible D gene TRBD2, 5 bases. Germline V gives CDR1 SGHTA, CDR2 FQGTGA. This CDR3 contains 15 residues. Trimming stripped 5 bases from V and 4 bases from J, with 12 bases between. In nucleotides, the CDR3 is TGTGCCAGCAGCCCGAGGCGAGGGGGGGCCAACGTCCTGACTTTC. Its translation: CASSPRRGGANVLTF.

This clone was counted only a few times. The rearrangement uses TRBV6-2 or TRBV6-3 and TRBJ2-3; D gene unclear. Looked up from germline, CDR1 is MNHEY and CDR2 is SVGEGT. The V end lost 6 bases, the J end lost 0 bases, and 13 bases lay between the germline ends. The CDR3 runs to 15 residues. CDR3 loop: CASSKGTLSTDTQYF. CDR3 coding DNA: TGTGCCAGCAGCAAGGGAACTTTAAGCACAGATACGCAGTATTTT.

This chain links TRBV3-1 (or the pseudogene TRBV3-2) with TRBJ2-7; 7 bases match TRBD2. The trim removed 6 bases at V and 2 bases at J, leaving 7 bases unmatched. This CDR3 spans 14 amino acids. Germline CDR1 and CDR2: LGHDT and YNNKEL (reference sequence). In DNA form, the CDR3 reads TGTGCCAGCAGTGCCCGGGACTATCCCTACGAGCAGTACTTC. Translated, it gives CASSARDYPYEQYF.

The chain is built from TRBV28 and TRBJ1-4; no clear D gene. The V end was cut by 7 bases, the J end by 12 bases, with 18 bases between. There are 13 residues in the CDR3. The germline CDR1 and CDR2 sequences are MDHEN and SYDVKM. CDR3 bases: TGTGCCAGCACTAGGGCCCCGTTCGTAGAACTGTTTTTT. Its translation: CASTRAPFVELFF.

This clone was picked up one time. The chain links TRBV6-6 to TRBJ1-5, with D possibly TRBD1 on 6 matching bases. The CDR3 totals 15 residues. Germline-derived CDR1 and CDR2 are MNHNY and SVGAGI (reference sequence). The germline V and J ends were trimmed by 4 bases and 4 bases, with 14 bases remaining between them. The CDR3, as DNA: TGTGCCAGCAGTTCAGGGACACTACCTAATCAGCCCCAGCATTTT. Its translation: CASSSGTLPNQPQHF.

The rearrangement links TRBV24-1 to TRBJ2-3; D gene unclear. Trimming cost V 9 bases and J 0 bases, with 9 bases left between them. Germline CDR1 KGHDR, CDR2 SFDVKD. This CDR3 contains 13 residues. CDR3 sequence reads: CATEGASTDTQYF. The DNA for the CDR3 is TGTGCCACCGAAGGAGCTAGCACAGATACGCAGTATTTT.

The CDR3: CASRLDRAQETQYF. The CDR3 DNA reads TGCGCCAGCAGACTGGACAGGGCTCAAGAGACCCAGTACTTC. The chain couples TRBV5-1 to TRBJ2-5, with 8 nucleotides matching TRBD1. V shed 5 bases, J shed 2 bases, and the junction held 5 bases outside the gene matches. Per germline, CDR1 SGHRS and CDR2 YFSETQ. The CDR3 totals 14 residues.

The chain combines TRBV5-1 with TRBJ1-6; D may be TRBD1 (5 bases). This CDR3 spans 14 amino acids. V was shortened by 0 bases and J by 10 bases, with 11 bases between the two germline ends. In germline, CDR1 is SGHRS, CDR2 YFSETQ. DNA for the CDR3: TGCGCCAGCAGCTTGGAAGGGGTAGGGTCACCCCTCCACTTT. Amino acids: CASSLEGVGSPLHF.

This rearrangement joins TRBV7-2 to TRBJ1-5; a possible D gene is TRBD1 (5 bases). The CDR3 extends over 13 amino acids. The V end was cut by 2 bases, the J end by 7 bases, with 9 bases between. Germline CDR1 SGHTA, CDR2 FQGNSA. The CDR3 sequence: CASSLQGGQPQHF. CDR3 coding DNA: TGTGCCAGCAGCTTACAGGGAGGCCAGCCCCAGCATTTT.

CDR3: CASSPKDGDYEQYF. DNA for the CDR3: TGCGCCAGCAGTCCAAAGGATGGAGACTACGAGCAGTACTTC. The rearrangement joins TRBV4-1 to TRBJ2-7; D remains ambiguous. CDR1 is MGHRA and CDR2 is YSYEKL in the germline V gene. The CDR3 spans 14 residues. Trimming took off 6 bases at V and 3 bases at J, with 15 bases between the two ends.

CDR3 protein: CASSPVGNPNTEAFF. The CDR3 nucleotides read TGTGCCAGCAGCCCAGTGGGGAATCCGAACACTGAAGCTTTCTTT. This chain joins TRBV7-2 and TRBJ1-1; D unclear. The CDR3 has 15 amino acids. V gave up 5 bases and J gave up 1 base, with 14 bases separating them. Germline V gene lookup returns CDR1 SGHTA and CDR2 FQGNSA. The variable domain in full, completed from reference TRBV7-2 and TRBJ1-1, reads GAGVSQSPSNKVTEKGKDVELRCDPISGHTALYWYRQSLGQGLEFLIYFQGNSAPDKSGLPSDRFSAERTGGSVSTLTIQRTQQEDSAVYLCASSPVGNPNTEAFFGQGTRLTVV.

The chain's CDR3 is CASSPGGYHTEAFF. The CDR3 DNA reads as TGCGCCAGCAGCCCAGGGGGCTATCACACTGAAGCTTTCTTT. This chain connects TRBV10-2 to TRBJ1-1, with TRBD1 identical over 8 bases. The trim removed 6 bases at V and 3 bases at J, leaving 6 bases unmatched. Germline assignment: CDR1 WSHSY and CDR2 SAAADI. The CDR3 contains 14 residues.

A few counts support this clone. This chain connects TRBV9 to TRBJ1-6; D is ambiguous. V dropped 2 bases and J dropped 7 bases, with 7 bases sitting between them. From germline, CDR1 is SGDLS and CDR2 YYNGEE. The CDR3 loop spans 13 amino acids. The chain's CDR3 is CASSVTGNSPLHF. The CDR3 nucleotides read TGTGCCAGCAGCGTCACGGGAAATTCACCCCTCCACTTT.

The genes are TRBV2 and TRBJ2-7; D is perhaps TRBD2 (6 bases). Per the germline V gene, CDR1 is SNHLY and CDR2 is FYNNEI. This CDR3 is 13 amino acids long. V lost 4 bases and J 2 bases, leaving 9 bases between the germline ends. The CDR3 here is CASSGTNTYEQYF. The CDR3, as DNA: TGTGCCAGCAGTGGGACTAACACCTACGAGCAGTACTTC.

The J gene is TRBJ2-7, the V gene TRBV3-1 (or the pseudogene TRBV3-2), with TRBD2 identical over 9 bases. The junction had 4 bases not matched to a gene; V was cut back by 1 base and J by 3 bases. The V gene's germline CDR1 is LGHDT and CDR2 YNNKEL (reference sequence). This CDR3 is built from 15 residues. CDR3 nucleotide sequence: TGTGCCAGCAGCCAAGGAAGGACTAGCGACTACGAGCAGTACTTC. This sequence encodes CASSQGRTSDYEQYF.

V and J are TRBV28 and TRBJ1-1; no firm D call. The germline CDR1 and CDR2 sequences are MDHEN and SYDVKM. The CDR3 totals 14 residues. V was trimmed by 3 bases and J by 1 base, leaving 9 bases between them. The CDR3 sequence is CASSLGPGNTEAFF. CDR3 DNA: TGTGCCAGCAGTTTGGGCCCGGGGAACACTGAAGCTTTCTTT.

The chain's CDR3 is CASSPSAASQFF. CDR3 nucleotides: TGTGCCAGCAGTCCTTCGGCAGCGTCTCAGTTCTTC. The chain joins TRBV27 to TRBJ2-1; no clear D. The V and J ends lost 5 bases and 13 bases respectively, with 15 bases between them. Per germline, CDR1 MNHEY and CDR2 SMNVEV (reference sequence). CDR3 length equals 12 residues.

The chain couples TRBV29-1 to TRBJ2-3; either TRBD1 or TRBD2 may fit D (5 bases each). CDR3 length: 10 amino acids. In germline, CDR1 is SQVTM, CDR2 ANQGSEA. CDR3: CGGITDTQYF. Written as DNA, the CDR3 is TGCGGGGGAATCACAGATACGCAGTATTTT.

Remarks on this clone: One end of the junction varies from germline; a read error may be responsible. CDR3 in amino acids: CASIEAGQGAYNEQFF. CDR3 sequence (DNA): TGTGCCAGCATTGAAGCGGGACAGGGGGCCTACAATGAGCAGTTCTTC. The chain is built from TRBV6-1 and TRBJ2-1; 11 bases are a match to TRBD1. The length of the CDR3 is 16 residues. In germline, CDR1 is MNHNS, CDR2 SASEGT.

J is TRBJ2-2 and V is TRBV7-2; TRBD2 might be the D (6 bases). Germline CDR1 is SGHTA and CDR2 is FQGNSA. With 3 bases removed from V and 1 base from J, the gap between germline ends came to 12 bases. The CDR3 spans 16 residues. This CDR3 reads CASSLTRLRNTGELFF. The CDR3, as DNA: TGTGCCAGCAGCTTGACTAGGCTTCGGAACACCGGGGAGCTGTTTTTT.

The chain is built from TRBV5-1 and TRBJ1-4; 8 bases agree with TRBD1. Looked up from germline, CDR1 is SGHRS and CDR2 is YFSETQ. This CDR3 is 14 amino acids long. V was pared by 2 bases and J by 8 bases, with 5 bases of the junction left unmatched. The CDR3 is CASSLDRGGEKLFF. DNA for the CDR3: TGCGCCAGCAGCTTAGACAGGGGCGGAGAAAAACTGTTTTTT.